Shown below are 25 T cell receptor beta chains from a single sample sequenced in a study of cytomegalovirus exposure and HLA in healthy donors. Only in-frame clones appear in the TCRdb table, and some are missing; sequencing was by immunoSEQ multiplex PCR. The data hold 200,000 or so clones, with roughly 80% observed a single time. Sequencing was performed on PBMCs. These receptors all come from a woman between 18 and 30 years old in good health and CMV-seronegative.

CDR3 amino acids: CASSRGRAGVNTEAFF. The CDR3 DNA reads TGCGCCAGCAGCCGAGGCCGGGCAGGCGTGAACACTGAAGCTTTCTTT. This sequence joins TRBV5-1 and TRBJ1-1; no clear D gene. Germline V gives CDR1 SGHRS, CDR2 YFSETQ. V was cut by 4 bases and J by 0 bases, with 16 bases left in between. The CDR3 is 16 residues long. The whole variable domain, remainder taken from reference TRBV5-1 and TRBJ1-1, is KAGVTQTPRYLIKTRGQQVTLSCSPISGHRSVSWYQQTPGQGLQFLFEYFSETQRNKGNFPGRFSGRQFSNSRSEMNVSTLELGDSALYLCASSRGRAGVNTEAFFGQGTRLTVV.

The chain carries TRBV9 and TRBJ1-2, with a possible D match to TRBD1 (5 bases). The CDR3 spans 14 residues. Trimming removed 3 bases from V and 8 bases from J, with 17 bases in between. Germline V gives CDR1 SGDLS, CDR2 YYNGEE. CDR3 sequence: CASSAGDGSRGYTF. The CDR3 nucleotides read TGTGCCAGCAGCGCCGGGGACGGCTCTCGGGGCTACACCTTC.

The chain couples TRBV9 to TRBJ2-7; possibly TRBD2 for D (5 bases). Germline lookup yields CDR1 SGDLS and CDR2 YYNGEE. V lost 7 bases and J lost 2, with 13 bases in between. The CDR3 is 13 amino acids. The CDR3 nucleotides read TGTGCCAGCGCTCGAGGGATAACCTACGAGCAGTACTTC. This codes for CASARGITYEQYF.

The rearrangement uses TRBV27 and TRBJ1-4; TRBD1 aligns across 8 bases. Germline-derived CDR1 and CDR2 are MNHEY and SMNVEV (reference sequence). CDR3 length: 18 residues. The J segment lost 2 bases and the V segment lost 9 bases, leaving 17 bases of the junction unmatched. The DNA for the CDR3 is TGTGCCAGTCCCGCCGGACAGGGTCCACCTCCCACTAATGAAAAACTGTTTTTT. Its protein is CASPAGQGPPPTNEKLFF. Using reference TRBV27 and TRBJ1-4 for the parts outside the CDR3, the full variable domain is EAQVTQNPRYLITVTGKKLTVTCSQNMNHEYMSWYRQDPGLGLRQIYYSMNVEVTDKGDVPEGYKVSRKEKRNFPLILESPSPNQTSLYFCASPAGQGPPPTNEKLFFGSGTQLSVL.

CDR3 nucleotides: TGCGCCAGCAGCTTAAGCGGAAAATCCTACGAGCAGTACTTC. This sequence encodes CASSLSGKSYEQYF. The chain is built from TRBV5-1 and TRBJ2-7; weak D call: TRBD2 (5 bases). Germline V CDR1 and CDR2: SGHRS, YFSETQ. This CDR3 spans 14 amino acids. The V and J ends lost 2 bases and 1 base respectively, with 10 bases between them.

V and J are TRBV4-1 and TRBJ1-1; 10 nucleotides agree with TRBD1. The CDR3 spans 16 residues. Looked up from germline, CDR1 is MGHRA and CDR2 is YSYEKL. Unmatched junction bases numbered 7, after V lost 5 bases and J lost 1 base. The CDR3 nucleotides are TGCGCCAGCAGCGTTGGACAGGGGGATTCGAACACTGAAGCTTTCTTT. Protein sequence: CASSVGQGDSNTEAFF.

J is TRBJ2-5 and V is TRBV6-1; unclear D gene. V was clipped by 6 bases and J by 4 bases, with 9 bases between them. The CDR3 covers 12 residues. From germline, CDR1 is MNHNS and CDR2 SASEGT. The CDR3 nucleotides are TGTGCCAGCAGCTGGACGGGAGAGACCCAGTACTTC. Encoded protein: CASSWTGETQYF.

The CDR3 is CASRPLAGAAYNEQFF. The CDR3 DNA reads as TGCGCCAGCCGTCCGCTAGCGGGAGCCGCCTACAATGAGCAGTTCTTC. The chain couples TRBV5-1 to TRBJ2-1; 10 positions agree with TRBD2. The CDR3 has 16 amino acids. Germline CDR1 reads SGHRS; CDR2 reads YFSETQ. V lost 7 bases, J lost 2 bases, and 9 bases stayed unmatched.

This chain connects TRBV18 to TRBJ2-3, with 12 bases fitting TRBD2. The CDR3 is made up of 18 amino acids. V gave up 2 bases and J gave up 0 bases; unmatched junction bases: 6. Germline V gene data show CDR1 as KGHSH and CDR2 as LQKENI. The CDR3 sequence: CASSPGLAGLTSTDTQYF. The CDR3 DNA reads as TGTGCCAGCTCACCAGGACTAGCGGGGCTTACTAGCACAGATACGCAGTATTTT.

Notes on this clone: This sample also contains other DNA sequences that code for the same CDR3. The rearrangement uses TRBV19 and TRBJ2-2; D might be TRBD1 (5 bases). Per germline, CDR1 LNHDA and CDR2 SQIVND (reference sequence). Trimming pared 1 base from V and 0 bases from J, leaving 6 bases between. CDR3 size: 15 residues. The CDR3 bases are TGTGCCAGTAGTATAGGGGGCGCGAACACCGGGGAGCTGTTTTTT. This codes for CASSIGGANTGELFF.

V gene TRBV6-1 combines with J gene TRBJ2-1, with D possibly matching TRBD1 (5 bases). The CDR3 extends over 14 amino acids. Germline assignment: CDR1 MNHNS and CDR2 SASEGT. Trimming stripped 0 bases from V and 9 bases from J, with 12 bases between. CDR3: CASSEAPGIGEQFF. The CDR3 nucleotides are TGTGCCAGCAGTGAAGCACCAGGGATTGGTGAGCAGTTCTTC.

Only a few counts were recorded for this clone. This chain uses TRBV6-5 with TRBJ1-1; D is uncertain. Germline CDR1 and CDR2: MNHEY and SVGAGI. CDR3 length: 12 amino acids. With 4 bases removed from V and 1 base from J, the gap between germline ends came to 4 bases. The CDR3 sequence: CASSFGNTEAFF. In DNA, the CDR3 is TGTGCCAGCAGTTTTGGGAACACTGAAGCTTTCTTT.

V is TRBV7-6 and J is TRBJ2-1; D may correspond to TRBD1 or TRBD2 (6 bases each). V lost 3 bases to trimming and J lost 1 base, with 13 bases between them. Germline assignment: CDR1 SGHVS and CDR2 FNYEAQ. CDR3 length: 16 amino acids. The DNA for the CDR3 is TGTGCCAGCAGCTTCGTAGAGGGGGGATCCTACAATGAGCAGTTCTTC. Translated, it gives CASSFVEGGSYNEQFF. Supplemented by reference TRBV7-6 and TRBJ2-1, the full variable domain reads GAGVSQSPRYKVTKRGQDVALRCDPISGHVSLYWYRQALGQGPEFLTYFNYEAQQDKSGLPNDRFSAERPEGSISTLTIQRTEQRDSAMYRCASSFVEGGSYNEQFFGPGTRLTVL.

This chain connects TRBV28 to TRBJ1-4; maybe TRBD1 (5 bases). There are 13 residues in the CDR3. Germline V CDR1 and CDR2: MDHEN, SYDVKM. Trimming removed 3 bases at V and 8 bases at J, with 10 bases between. CDR3: CASSFGAGEKLFF. The CDR3 DNA is TGTGCCAGCAGTTTCGGGGCTGGGGAAAAACTGTTTTTT.

This chain joins TRBV11-3 and TRBJ2-7, with TRBD1 identical over 10 bases. The CDR3 has 16 residues. Trimming at V came to 5 bases and at J to 3 bases, leaving 10 bases not matched to a gene. From germline, CDR1 is SGHNT and CDR2 YENEEA. The CDR3 spells CASSPGQGTPFYEQYF. The CDR3 DNA is TGTGCCAGCAGCCCGGGACAGGGGACACCCTTCTACGAGCAGTACTTC.

V is TRBV27 and J is TRBJ2-1; 11 nucleotides align to TRBD2. The CDR3 is 18 amino acids. V trimming: 5 bases; J trimming: 0 bases; junction bases outside the gene matches: 9. Germline lookup yields CDR1 MNHEY and CDR2 SMNVEV (reference sequence). CDR3 nucleotide sequence: TGTGCCAGCAGTACCCGGACTAGCGGGCTAAGCTCCTACAATGAGCAGTTCTTC. Translated: CASSTRTSGLSSYNEQFF.

The chain couples TRBV5-1 to TRBJ1-2; D remains unclear. The CDR3 contains 19 residues. CDR1 and CDR2 (germline): SGHRS, YFSETQ. With 4 bases removed from V and 0 bases from J, the gap between germline ends came to 25 bases. For the CDR3, the DNA is TGCGCCAGCAGCAAGCCAGATTCACTGGGTGCCCTTACTAACTATGGCTACACCTTC. Amino acid sequence: CASSKPDSLGALTNYGYTF.

The chain joins TRBV6-1 to TRBJ2-3; no firm D call. Trimming removed 0 bases at V and 0 bases at J, with 7 bases between. Per germline, CDR1 MNHNS and CDR2 SASEGT. This CDR3 has 15 amino acids. CDR3 nucleotide sequence: TGTGCCAGCAGTGAAGCGGTACTTAGCACAGATACGCAGTATTTT. It encodes CASSEAVLSTDTQYF.

The chain is built from TRBV7-8 and TRBJ1-5; a weak D match, TRBD1 (5 bases). Trimming pared 1 base from V and 6 bases from J, leaving 16 bases between. The CDR3 is 16 amino acids. Germline V gene sequence: CDR1 SGHVS, CDR2 FQNEAQ. CDR3: CASSLGTSGSGQPQHF. DNA for the CDR3: TGTGCCAGCAGCTTAGGTACGTCAGGGAGCGGTCAGCCCCAGCATTTT.

The genes are TRBV11-2 and TRBJ1-1; D gene uncertain. CDR1 SGHAT and CDR2 FQNNGV come from the germline V gene. This CDR3 contains 14 residues. V lost 8 bases and J lost 5, with 18 bases in between. CDR3 region: CASGGGLGPTEAFF. The CDR3 bases are TGTGCCAGCGGCGGAGGGCTTGGGCCGACTGAAGCTTTCTTT.

The rearrangement joins TRBV13 to TRBJ1-2; TRBD1 matches at 8 bases. Trimming took 2 bases from V and 6 from J; bases not matched to a gene: 8. The CDR3 extends over 15 amino acids. Germline V gene lookup returns CDR1 PRHDT and CDR2 FYEKMQ (reference sequence). In DNA, the CDR3 is TGTGCCAGCAGCTTAATGGCAGGGGGCGCAAATGGCTACACCTTC. It is translated as CASSLMAGGANGYTF.

This clone was seen a few times. V usage is TRBV11-3 and J usage is TRBJ2-7; weak D call: TRBD2 (5 bases). Trimming cost V 5 bases and J 1 base, with 12 bases left between them. The CDR3 contains 14 residues. The germline gives CDR1 SGHNT, CDR2 YENEEA. CDR3 in amino acids: CASSPTGISYEQYF. The CDR3 DNA sequence: TGTGCCAGCAGCCCGACCGGGATATCCTACGAGCAGTACTTC.

In nucleotides, the CDR3 is TGCGCCAGCAGCCCGGATCCGGGACTAGCGGGAGTAACAGATACGCAGTATTTT. Protein sequence: CASSPDPGLAGVTDTQYF. The chain couples TRBV5-1 to TRBJ2-3; TRBD2 matches 14 bases. Germline V gene data show CDR1 as SGHRS and CDR2 as YFSETQ. V shed 4 bases and J 3 bases; nucleotides not matched to a gene: 10. This CDR3 is built from 18 residues.

This sequence joins TRBV30 and TRBJ2-1, with no clear D. CDR1 is GTSNPN, CDR2 SVGIG, per germline (reference sequence). The CDR3 is 11 residues long. With 1 base removed from V and 10 bases from J, the gap between germline ends came to 8 bases. CDR3 sequence (DNA): TGTGCCTGGAGTGAAGTAGGGGAGCAGTTCTTC. Amino acid sequence: CAWSEVGEQFF.

J is TRBJ2-3 and V is TRBV2; 7 bases fit TRBD1. The CDR3 is 17 residues long. CDR1 and CDR2 from the germline V gene are SNHLY and FYNNEI. Trimming removed 5 bases from V and 1 base from J; junction bases left unmatched: 12. The DNA for the CDR3 is TGTGCCAGCAGTCACGCTGCAGGGGGTGGCGGCACAGATACGCAGTATTTT. This sequence encodes CASSHAAGGGGTDTQYF.